This T cell receptor (beta chain) is from a study of brain T cells in children with intractable seizures. The sequenced cases were selected for having the highest brain T cell transcript signatures. Before surgery, patients took at least one anti-epileptic drug. CDR1 is LGHNA, CDR2 YSLEER, per germline. Trimming shortened V by 0 bases and J by 2 bases, and 15 bases separated the two germline ends. This CDR3 has 17 residues. Findings and caveats of the study: Viral specificity was inferred only from CDR3 similarity; HCMV serostatus was unknown.

The table lists this clone with a count of one. The antigen remains undetermined. Profiled with immunoSEQ multiplex PCR; TCRdb holds only in-frame clones, not every one. This repertoire shows 100,000 to 120,000 clones, 85% to 95% found once; its top ten account for more than 3%. V and J are TRBV4-3 and TRBJ2-3; TRBD2 might be the D (7 bases). The receptor's source is a boy younger than two with hemimegalencephaly and intractable seizures. The material sequenced was peripheral blood, taken at surgery. The CDR3 sequence: CASSQDPRGAVTDTQYF. The CDR3 coding sequence is TGCGCCAGCAGCCAAGACCCCCGGGGGGCGGTCACAGATACGCAGTATTTT.